This TCR beta chain stems from a study of shared T cell receptors in the human thymus. The sample holds a few counts of this clone. The CDR3 covers 15 residues. Germline CDR1 is SGHAT and CDR2 is FQDESV (reference sequence). The V end lost 1 base, the J end lost 10 bases, and 17 bases lay between the germline ends. Here immunoSEQ multiplex PCR was the method, and the copy in TCRdb shows in-frame clones only, minus some. The sample yields about 500,000 clones, approximately 78% seen once. The data were also submitted as part of a second study, on human thymus T cells. That study reports: Thymic repertoires from unrelated individuals overlapped highly, related research reported.

J is TRBJ2-1 and V is TRBV11-1; D might be TRBD2 (6 bases). This sequence was found in a boy under two years old with a congenital heart defect. The sequenced sample was thymocytes. The CDR3 loop reads CASSLGGSGGREQFF. CDR3 DNA: TGTGCCAGCAGCTTAGGGGGTAGCGGAGGGAGGGAGCAGTTCTTC.